What follows are 18 T cell receptor beta chains derived from one specimen sequenced in a study of OX40 agonist ivuxolimab in advanced cancers. The method was immunoSEQ multiplex PCR; TCRdb's version includes in-frame clones alone and lacks a portion of them. The repertoire includes 55,000 to 70,000 clones, about 85% of them detected once, and approximately 1.3% sits in the top ten. The sequences come from CD4+ or CD8+ T cells sorted from blood, collected in a trial of the OX40 agonist ivuxolimab. The receptor set was obtained from an adult with an advanced solid tumor such as melanoma, head and neck, liver or kidney cancer.

The V call is TRBV7-2, the J call TRBJ1-1; the D is unclear. Germline CDR1 SGHTA, CDR2 FQGNSA. Trimming shortened V by 5 bases and J by 1 base, and 14 bases separated the two germline ends. The CDR3 has 15 residues. Here the CDR3 reads CASSPRASANTEAFF. The CDR3 nucleotides read TGTGCCAGCAGCCCACGGGCCTCTGCGAACACTGAAGCTTTCTTT. Full variable domain (rest looked up from reference TRBV7-2 and TRBJ1-1): GAGVSQSPSNKVTEKGKDVELRCDPISGHTALYWYRQSLGQGLEFLIYFQGNSAPDKSGLPSDRFSAERTGGSVSTLTIQRTQQEDSAVYLCASSPRASANTEAFFGQGTRLTVV.

The rearrangement links TRBV19 to TRBJ1-2, with TRBD1 identical over 10 bases. Unmatched junction bases numbered 8, after V lost 6 bases and J lost 4 bases. The germline V gene has CDR1 LNHDA and CDR2 SQIVND (reference sequence). The CDR3 has 15 residues. DNA of the CDR3: TGTGCCAGTAGCAACGGAGGGGACAGGGGCTATGGCTACACCTTC. Translating gives CASSNGGDRGYGYTF. Supplemented by reference TRBV19 and TRBJ1-2, the full variable domain reads DGGITQSPKYLFRKEGQNVTLSCEQNLNHDAMYWYRQDPGQGLRLIYYSQIVNDFQKGDIAEGYSVSREKKESFPLTVTSAQKNPTAFYLCASSNGGDRGYGYTFGSGTRLTVV.

This rearrangement joins TRBV6-5 to TRBJ1-5, with D unclear. Per the germline V gene, CDR1 is MNHEY and CDR2 is SVGAGI. This CDR3 has 14 residues. Trimming left V 6 bases short and J 4 bases short, with 13 bases between. The chain's CDR3 is CASSRRRGNQPQHF. CDR3 nucleotides: TGTGCCAGCAGCCGACGTCGTGGGAATCAGCCCCAGCATTTT.

This clone showed up just once. The CDR3 DNA reads as TGCAGCGTTGCAGTGGGGAACACAGATACGCAGTATTTT. Amino acid sequence: CSVAVGNTDTQYF. The V gene is TRBV29-1, the J gene TRBJ2-3; D is uncertain. Germline V gene lookup returns CDR1 SQVTM and CDR2 ANQGSEA. Trimming stripped 4 bases from V and 2 bases from J, with 10 bases between. The CDR3 sequence is 13 residues long.

Written as DNA, the CDR3 is TGTGCCAGCAGCTTAGACGGGACAGGAAACAATGAGCAGTTCTTC. It yields the protein CASSLDGTGNNEQFF. V usage is TRBV7-9 and J usage is TRBJ2-1; 8 nucleotides align to TRBD1. Germline-derived CDR1 and CDR2 are SEHNR and FQNEAQ (reference sequence). CDR3 size: 15 residues. J gave up 5 bases and V 1 base, and 4 bases lay outside the gene matches.

V and J are TRBV18 and TRBJ1-4; TRBD1 matches 9 bases. J was trimmed by 7 bases and V by 3 bases; bases with no gene match: 6. The CDR3 consists of 15 residues. The germline V gene has CDR1 KGHSH and CDR2 LQKENI. CDR3 nucleotide sequence: TGTGCCAGCTCACCGGGACAGGGTCGTACTGAAAAACTGTTTTTT. Its translation is CASSPGQGRTEKLFF. The full variable domain, completed using reference TRBV18 and TRBJ1-4, is NAGVMQNPRHLVRRRGQEARLRCSPMKGHSHVYWYRQLPEEGLKFMVYLQKENIIDESGMPKERFSAEFPKEGPSILRIQQVVRGDSAAYFCASSPGQGRTEKLFFGSGTQLSVL.

The V call is TRBV11-2, the J call TRBJ1-2, with 7 bases identical to TRBD1. This CDR3 is built from 15 residues. V was pared by 5 bases and J by 2 bases, with 8 bases of the junction left unmatched. CDR1 SGHAT and CDR2 FQNNGV come from the germline V gene. The CDR3 coding sequence is TGTGCCAGCAGCAGAGCACCGGGACAGAACTATGGCTACACCTTC. Translating gives CASSRAPGQNYGYTF. Complete variable domain (other parts from reference TRBV11-2 and TRBJ1-2): EAGVAQSPRYKIIEKRQSVAFWCNPISGHATLYWYQQILGQGPKLLIQFQNNGVVDDSQLPKDRFSAERLKGVDSTLKIQPAKLEDSAVYLCASSRAPGQNYGYTFGSGTRLTVV.

V gene TRBV19 combines with J gene TRBJ2-5; D not certain. Per germline, CDR1 LNHDA and CDR2 SQIVND (reference sequence). The V gene lost 7 bases and the J gene lost 0 bases, with 12 bases spanning the gap. The CDR3 spans 14 residues. CDR3 in DNA: TGTGCCAGTAAGAGGAATAGTAACCAAGAGACCCAGTACTTC. Translated: CASKRNSNQETQYF.

This chain links TRBV19 with TRBJ2-1, with TRBD2 matching over 12 bases. CDR3 length: 16 residues. J was trimmed by 3 bases and V by 6 bases; bases with no gene match: 6. CDR1 LNHDA and CDR2 SQIVND come from the germline V gene (reference sequence). The CDR3 nucleotides read TGTGCCAGTAGCCGTGAACTAGCGGGAGGCTACAATGAGCAGTTCTTC. As protein: CASSRELAGGYNEQFF.

As DNA, the CDR3 is TGTGCCAGCAGCCCAATATCTAGCGGGAGGCGGTACAATGAGCAGTTCTTC. It is translated as CASSPISSGRRYNEQFF. The rearrangement uses TRBV5-4 and TRBJ2-1; 11 nucleotides match TRBD2. V lost 4 bases, J lost 4 bases, and 10 bases stayed unmatched. CDR3 length: 17 residues. The V gene's germline CDR1 is SGHNT and CDR2 YYREEE (reference sequence).

The chain is built from TRBV19 and TRBJ1-2; weak D call: TRBD1 (6 bases). CDR1 LNHDA and CDR2 SQIVND come from the germline V gene (reference sequence). Deletions cut 11 bases from V and 8 bases from J, with 24 bases between. The CDR3 loop spans 14 amino acids. The CDR3 here is CACTAGQGIRGYTF. CDR3 in DNA: TGTGCCTGTACGGCCGGGCAGGGGATTAGGGGCTACACCTTC.

V is TRBV15 and J is TRBJ2-1; TRBD2 is a possible D gene (7 bases). This CDR3 contains 16 residues. Germline V CDR1 and CDR2: LNHNV, YYDKDF (reference sequence). The V gene lost 0 bases and the J gene lost 2 bases, with 11 bases spanning the gap. The CDR3 loop reads CATSRDRRGPYNEQFF. In DNA form, the CDR3 reads TGTGCCACCAGCAGAGATCGGCGGGGGCCCTACAATGAGCAGTTCTTC.

CDR3 loop: CASSLERTGSPSSYEQYF. The CDR3 bases are TGTGCCAGCAGCTTAGAAAGGACAGGCTCTCCTTCTTCCTACGAGCAGTACTTC. The chain carries TRBV11-2 and TRBJ2-7, with 7 bases identical to TRBD1. The V and J ends lost 0 bases and 1 base, in that order; junction bases with no gene match: 12. The germline CDR1 and CDR2 sequences are SGHAT and FQNNGV. The CDR3 has 18 amino acids. Full variable domain (remainder filled in from reference TRBV11-2 and TRBJ2-7): EAGVAQSPRYKIIEKRQSVAFWCNPISGHATLYWYQQILGQGPKLLIQFQNNGVVDDSQLPKDRFSAERLKGVDSTLKIQPAKLEDSAVYLCASSLERTGSPSSYEQYFGPGTRLTVT.

This clone has more than one count but fewer than ten. V is TRBV5-1 and J is TRBJ1-1; tentative D call: TRBD1 (5 bases). Germline CDR1 is SGHRS and CDR2 is YFSETQ. The V and J ends lost 5 bases and 0 bases respectively, with 14 bases between them. The CDR3 loop spans 15 amino acids. CDR3 sequence (DNA): TGCGCCAGCAGTAAGAAACAGGTCATGAACACTGAAGCTTTCTTT. It is translated as CASSKKQVMNTEAFF.

The table lists this clone with a count of one. V is TRBV7-9 and J is TRBJ2-7; TRBD2 is a possible D gene (5 bases). The CDR3 sequence is 16 residues long. The germline gives CDR1 SEHNR, CDR2 FQNEAQ (reference sequence). The germline V and J ends were trimmed by 5 bases and 0 bases, with 17 bases remaining between them. The CDR3 sequence is CASSQVEAANSYEQYF. The CDR3 bases are TGTGCCAGCAGCCAGGTGGAGGCAGCGAACTCCTACGAGCAGTACTTC.

V usage is TRBV7-2 and J usage is TRBJ2-1; TRBD2 is a possible D gene (5 bases). The CDR3 runs 16 residues. With 0 bases removed from V and 4 bases from J, the gap between germline ends came to 13 bases. Germline CDR1 reads SGHTA; CDR2 reads FQGNSA. CDR3 in amino acids: CASSLALGGLYNEQFF. The DNA for the CDR3 is TGTGCCAGCAGCTTAGCGCTGGGCGGGTTATACAATGAGCAGTTCTTC.

The CDR3 nucleotides are TGTGCCAGCAGCGTAGGACTAGCGGGAACCAATGAGCAGTTCTTC. It translates to CASSVGLAGTNEQFF. The chain carries TRBV9 and TRBJ2-1, with TRBD2 matching 11 bases. Per the germline V gene, CDR1 is SGDLS and CDR2 is YYNGEE. The CDR3 has 15 amino acids. V dropped 0 bases and J dropped 6; count of bases not matched to a gene: 2.

The chain joins TRBV10-3 to TRBJ2-1, with a tentative D call TRBD1 (6 bases). Germline V gives CDR1 ENHRY, CDR2 SYGVKD. The CDR3 spans 16 residues. Trimming took off 0 bases at V and 7 bases at J, with 16 bases between the two ends. The CDR3 DNA is TGTGCCATCAGTGAGTCATTACAGGGAGAGCGAAATGAGCAGTTCTTC. Translating it yields CAISESLQGERNEQFF.